The rows below give T cell receptor beta chains drawn from one sample of a study of T-cell memory formation after mild COVID-19. MiXCR, run by TCRdb on the 5' RACE reads, gives a single entry per CDR3 protein. Counted here are fewer than 140,000 distinct CDR3 sequences, over 15% occurring once; the ten biggest clones make up 25% to 35%. Sequencing was performed on PBMCs or a T cell subset sorted from them (not recorded which). These receptor sequences come from an adult woman who had mild COVID-19 (a few samples of this study predate the infection). Cell type and time point are not known. CDR3s include the opening cysteine and the closing phenylalanine or tryptophan. D genes are given only for firm matches. Size values are once, few and many counts, or a class for expanded clones, and some rows have none.

V	length	D	size	J	CDR3	DNA
TRBV4-3	11	NA	few	TRBJ2-2	CASSQGWELFF	TGCGCCAGCAGCCAAGGCTGGGAGCTGTTTTTT
TRBV20-1	14	NA	few	TRBJ2-3	CSAFGPLVGDTQYF	TGCAGTGCGTTTGGGCCACTGGTTGGAGATACGCAGTATTTT
TRBV3-1	19	TRBD1	NA	TRBJ1-2	CASSQGWRGTATSNYGYTF	TGTGCCAGCAGCCAAGGTTGGAGAGGGACAGCGACCTCTAACTATGGCTACACCTTC
TRBV29-1	11	NA	few	TRBJ2-7	CSVIQGYEQYF	TGCAGCGTTATCCAGGGTTACGAGCAGTACTTC
TRBV4-2	17	TRBD2	NA	TRBJ2-2	CASSQETSGGGAGELFF	TGTGCCAGCAGCCAAGAGACTAGCGGGGGTGGAGCCGGGGAGCTGTTTTTT
TRBV27	11	NA	NA	TRBJ1-1	CASSGGSVAFF	TGTGCCAGCAGTGGGGGCTCTGTAGCTTTCTTT
TRBV21-1	14	NA	NA	TRBJ2-7	CASSKGSDHNEQYF	TGTGCCAGCAGCAAAGGATCGGACCACAACGAGCAGTACTTC
TRBV7-9	16	NA	NA	TRBJ2-1	CASSEYRASSYNEQFF	TGTGCCAGCAGCGAGTACAGGGCCAGCTCCTACAATGAGCAGTTCTTC
TRBV12-3/TRBV12-4	14	TRBD2	few	TRBJ2-7	CASRIAGEAYEQYF	TGTGCCAGCAGGATAGCGGGAGAGGCCTACGAGCAGTACTTC
TRBV4-2	17	TRBD2	few	TRBJ2-1	CASSQSTTSGIRDEQFF	TGTGCCAGCAGCCAGAGTACGACTAGCGGGATTCGCGATGAGCAGTTCTTC
TRBV5-6	13	NA	NA	TRBJ2-7	CSSSPGVIYEQYF	TGTTCCAGCAGCCCGGGGGTAATCTACGAGCAGTACTTC
TRBV4-1	14	NA	NA	TRBJ2-5	CASSQPGLAQTQYF	TGCGCCAGCAGCCAACCGGGACTGGCGCAGACCCAGTACTTC
TRBV7-9	16	NA	NA	TRBJ2-2	CASILLEGANTGELFF	TGTGCCAGCATCCTTCTGGAGGGGGCGAACACCGGGGAGCTGTTTTTT
TRBV29-1	13	TRBD2	few	TRBJ2-7	CSATSGSSYEQYF	TGCAGCGCGACTAGCGGGAGCTCCTACGAGCAGTACTTC
TRBV7-8	11	NA	many	TRBJ2-3	CASSLVDTQYF	TGTGCCAGCAGCTTGGTGGATACGCAGTATTTT
TRBV6-2/TRBV6-3	14	NA	many	TRBJ2-5	CASSPGLAGETQYF	TGTGCCAGCAGTCCTGGACTGGCAGGGGAGACCCAGTACTTC
TRBV5-4	16	NA	NA	TRBJ2-2	CASSDSTGLNTGELFF	TGTGCCAGCAGCGATTCGACGGGCCTGAACACCGGGGAGCTGTTTTTT
TRBV2	13	NA	few	TRBJ2-1	CASSALVGNEQFF	TGTGCCAGCAGTGCCCTCGTGGGCAATGAGCAGTTCTTC
TRBV10-3	15	TRBD1	NA	TRBJ2-7	CAISVTGGAGKEQYF	TGTGCCATCAGTGTCACAGGGGGCGCGGGTAAGGAGCAGTACTTC
TRBV5-5	14	TRBD1	many	TRBJ2-3	CASSRGQGADTQYF	TGTGCCAGCAGCAGGGGACAGGGGGCAGATACGCAGTATTTT
TRBV6-2/TRBV6-3	15	TRBD1	few	TRBJ1-5	CASRATGAFNQPQHF	TGTGCCAGCAGAGCCACAGGGGCCTTCAATCAGCCCCAGCATTTT
TRBV14	18	NA	NA	TRBJ2-7	CASSRPLVGLIVTYEQYF	TGTGCCAGCAGCCGACCACTAGTGGGCCTTATTGTAACCTACGAGCAGTACTTC
TRBV12-3/TRBV12-4	16	TRBD2	many	TRBJ2-1	CASRPVLAGGLNEQFF	TGTGCCAGCAGACCAGTACTAGCGGGGGGTCTAAATGAGCAGTTCTTC
TRBV6-1	15	NA	few	TRBJ1-2	CASRNDSPPNYGYTF	TGTGCCAGCAGGAACGACAGCCCACCAAACTATGGCTACACCTTC